Sequencing of this T cell receptor (beta chain) was carried out in a study of PD-L1 blockade in urothelial cancer (dated by TCRdb to 2016 to 2017). General notes on the study: Every patient began therapy in about 2014 and was given atezolizumab 1,200 mg intravenously every 3 weeks. Pretreatment blood TCR-seq was available for about 27 patients, at least one posttreatment blood collection was obtained for around 24 patients, and tumor TCR-seq was available for around 24 patients. Blood samples gave median yields of around 150,000 T cells and over 80,000 unique TCRs, along with a median clonality of approximately 0.08. Blood samples were analyzed at 3 weeks after treatment start (second dose) and at 6 weeks after treatment start. About nine tenths of the roughly 30 patients were males with bladder-origin urothelial cancer, and 18 of 29 reported a prior smoking history. Whole exome sequencing and RNA sequencing of pretreatment tumors were performed alongside TCR sequencing in the same patients. The study was an exploratory multi-omic analysis of somatic, immune and clinical correlates of response to PD-L1 blockade with atezolizumab in urothelial cancer. An ECOG performance status of 0 or 1 was recorded for the patients, and 0 to 3 prior chemotherapy regimens had been received by the patients. Durable clinical benefit meant progression-free survival longer than 6 months, and TCR features were also tested against progression-free and overall survival. Durable clinical benefit was achieved by nine patients but not by the remaining 20. Pretreatment tumor samples and matched peripheral blood, collected serially before and after atezolizumab treatment, underwent TCR sequencing.

Each PCR received spiked-in synthetic TCR analog templates so that absolute template abundance could be estimated from read counts. The immunoSEQ assay was used to amplify TCRbeta CDR3 regions from genomic DNA with bias-controlled V and J gene primers. Sequencing of rearranged TCRbeta segments was performed at approximately 20X coverage. Concerning the study's data processing: Clustering was used to correct sequencing errors, and CDR3s were annotated against IMGT so that V, D and J genes could be assigned. Downstream analyses used only productive TCRbeta rearrangements, leaving out any out-of-frame or stop-codon sequences. To compute clonality, Shannon entropy was normalized by the log of the number of unique productive sequences and then subtracted from one. Clones differing between time points or between blood and tumor were identified by Fisher's exact test with Benjamini-Hochberg correction at adjusted p below 0.01. TCRdb stores this immuneACCESS table with in-frame sequences only. Part of the clones is absent; in the studies checked, under half of the shortfall reflects unresolved V genes, and no reason is known for the rest. V, J and clone size were drawn from that table, and D and trimming were deduced from the DNA. The sample has about 95,000 clones on record, about nine tenths of them singletons. In total, the top ten clones hold roughly 2% of the sample.

Comments on this clone: The antigen it recognizes is unknown. Within one base of it there is no much larger clone, and no base qualities were kept.

The germline V gene sets CDR1 to SGHNT and CDR2 to YENEEA. Relative to germline, V is missing 2 bases and J is missing 1 base, with 2 bases of the junction outside any gene match. Including cysteine and phenylalanine, the CDR3 has 15 amino acids. The sequence is cut down to CDR3 DNA, 45 bases in frame from base 1. The time point label of this sample denotes: pretreatment peripheral blood. The cohort included some 30 patients with locally advanced or metastatic urothelial carcinoma who were treated at Memorial Sloan Kettering on a trial protocol. Peripheral blood mononuclear cells were collected pretreatment and during treatment, with between 1 and 8 total time points per patient. The Qiagen DNeasy Blood extraction kit was used to purify genomic DNA from total PBMCs and tumor samples. PBMCs were collected pretreatment and during treatment and were isolated and stored as previously described. Broader findings and caveats from the paper: Because the sample size was small (n ≈ 27) and many exploratory analyses were performed, the results are intended to be hypothesis-generating. At 3 weeks after the start of treatment, tumor-associated TCR clones in peripheral blood had expanded more in patients with durable benefit (n ≈ 23, p = 0.022). Improved progression-free and overall survival was found to be associated with pretreatment peripheral blood TCR clonality below the median.

The TCR originated in a man aged 60 to 69 with urothelial cancer. The chain employs TRBV11-3 and TRBJ2-3; 8 of the junction bases match TRBD2. The sequencing used PBMCs, collected around atezolizumab (anti-PD-L1) treatment. The nucleotide sequence is given as TGTGCCAGCAGCTTAACGGGAGGGGGCACAGATACGCAGTATTTT. Its translation reads: CASSLTGGGTDTQYF.